This TCR beta chain was obtained from a study of siplizumab effects on memory and regulatory T cells. This clone was picked up a small number of times. Its antigen is still unknown. Using immunoSEQ multiplex PCR, the repertoire was profiled, and TCRdb retains in-frame clones only, with some absent. The sample holds tens of thousands of clones, about 87% seen once. Study conclusions and caveats: Alloreactive sequences traceable to unstimulated CD4+ memory cells declined significantly under siplizumab.

In germline, CDR1 is GTSNPN, CDR2 SVGIG (reference sequence). The CDR3 extends over 16 amino acids. V was trimmed by 2 bases and J by 0 bases, leaving 17 bases between them. The sequenced material came from Tregs sorted from blood. The genes are TRBV30 and TRBJ2-7; D gene ambiguous. The sequence was collected from a human donor in good health. In nucleotides, the CDR3 is TGTGCCTGGAGTCCGGTGGCAGGCAGACCCTCCTACGAGCAGTACTTC. Translation gives CAWSPVAGRPSYEQYF.